This T cell receptor (beta chain) is from a study of shared clonotypes between healthy human individuals. Points from the study as a whole: Non-shared clonotypes showed lower generation probabilities than clonotypes common to all four donors.

TCRdb's copy holds only in-frame clones and misses some; the assay was immunoSEQ multiplex PCR. The data show about 680,000 clones, less than 80% seen once. In the case of this clone: The antigen is unknown. The sample carries other DNA sequences with the same CDR3.

Germline CDR1 reads SGHTA; CDR2 reads FQGNSA. V lost 1 base to trimming and J lost 1 base, with 8 bases between them. The CDR3 is made up of 15 amino acids. The chain links TRBV7-2 to TRBJ1-5; D remains unclear. This receptor was identified in a woman aged 25-40 years in good health. Sequencing was done on a sample of memory CD4+ T cells sorted from blood. Stated subset: CD45RA-negative fraction. In DNA, the CDR3 is TGTGCCAGCAGCTTAGTGGGCGGGAGCAATCAGCCCCAGCATTTT. Translating it yields CASSLVGGSNQPQHF. Based on the CDR3 plus reference TRBV7-2 and TRBJ1-5, the full variable domain is GAGVSQSPSNKVTEKGKDVELRCDPISGHTALYWYRQSLGQGLEFLIYFQGNSAPDKSGLPSDRFSAERTGGSVSTLTIQRTQQEDSAVYLCASSLVGGSNQPQHFGDGTRLSIL.